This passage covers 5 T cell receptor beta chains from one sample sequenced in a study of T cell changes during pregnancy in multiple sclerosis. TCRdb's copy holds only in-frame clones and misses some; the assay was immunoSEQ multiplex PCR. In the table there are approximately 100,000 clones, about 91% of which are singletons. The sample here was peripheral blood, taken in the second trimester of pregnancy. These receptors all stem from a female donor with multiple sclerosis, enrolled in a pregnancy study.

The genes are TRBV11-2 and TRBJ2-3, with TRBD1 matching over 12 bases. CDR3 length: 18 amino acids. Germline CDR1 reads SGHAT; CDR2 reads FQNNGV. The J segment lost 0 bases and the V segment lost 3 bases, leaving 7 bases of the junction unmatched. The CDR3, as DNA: TGTGCCAGCAGCTTCGGGACAGGGGGCTACCCTAGCACAGATACGCAGTATTTT. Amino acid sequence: CASSFGTGGYPSTDTQYF.

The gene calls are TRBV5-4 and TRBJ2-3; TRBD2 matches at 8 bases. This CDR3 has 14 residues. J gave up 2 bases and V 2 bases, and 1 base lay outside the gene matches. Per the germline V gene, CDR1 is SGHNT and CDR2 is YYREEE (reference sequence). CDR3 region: CASSFSGTTDTQYF. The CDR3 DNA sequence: TGTGCCAGCAGCTTTAGCGGGACCACAGATACGCAGTATTTT.

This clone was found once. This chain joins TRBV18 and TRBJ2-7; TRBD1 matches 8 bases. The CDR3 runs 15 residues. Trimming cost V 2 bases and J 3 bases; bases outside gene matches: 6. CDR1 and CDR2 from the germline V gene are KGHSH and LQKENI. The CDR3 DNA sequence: TGTGCCAGCTCACCAATCCCAGGGGGCGTCTACGAGCAGTACTTC. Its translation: CASSPIPGGVYEQYF. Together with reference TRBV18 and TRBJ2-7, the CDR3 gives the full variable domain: NAGVMQNPRHLVRRRGQEARLRCSPMKGHSHVYWYRQLPEEGLKFMVYLQKENIIDESGMPKERFSAEFPKEGPSILRIQQVVRGDSAAYFCASSPIPGGVYEQYFGPGTRLTVT.

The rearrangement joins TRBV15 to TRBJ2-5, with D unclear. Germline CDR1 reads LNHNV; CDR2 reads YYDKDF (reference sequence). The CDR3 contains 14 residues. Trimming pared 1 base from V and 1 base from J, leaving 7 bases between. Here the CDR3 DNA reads TGTGCCACCAGCAGAGGTGATAGCCAAGAGACCCAGTACTTC. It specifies CATSRGDSQETQYF.

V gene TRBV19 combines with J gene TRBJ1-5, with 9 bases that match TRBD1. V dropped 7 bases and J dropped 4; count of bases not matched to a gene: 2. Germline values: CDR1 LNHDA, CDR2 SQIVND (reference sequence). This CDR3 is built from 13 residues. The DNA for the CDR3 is TGTGCCAGTAAGGGACAGGGAAATCAGCCCCAGCATTTT. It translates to CASKGQGNQPQHF.